The entry that follows covers one T cell receptor beta chain sequence. The data are from a study of control samples from healthy donors and cancer patients. Using immunoSEQ multiplex PCR, the repertoire was profiled, and TCRdb retains in-frame clones only, with some absent. The data contain some 74,000 clones, approximately 94% of them singletons. V was pared by 2 bases and J by 0 bases, with 10 bases of the junction left unmatched. The CDR3 consists of 17 residues. Germline values: CDR1 LGHNT, CDR2 FRNRAP. The TCR comes from a young woman in good health. The sample consisted of blood. The V and J genes are TRBV12-5 and TRBJ2-7; TRBD1 matches at 7 bases. CDR3: CASGLKYRDRHSYEQYV. CDR3 nucleotide sequence: TGTGCTAGTGGTTTGAAGTATCGGGACAGACACTCCTACGAGCAGTACGTC.